This TCR beta chain appears in the sequencing data of a study of shared clonotypes between healthy human individuals. The J segment lost 8 bases and the V segment lost 6 bases, leaving 5 bases of the junction unmatched. The CDR3 has 14 amino acids. Germline V gene data show CDR1 as MRHNA and CDR2 as SNTAGT. Only one count was recorded for this clone. Repertoires were generated with immunoSEQ multiplex PCR, while TCRdb's copy carries only in-frame clones and drops some. The sample has 2 million to 3 million clones, 90% to 95% seen once; the top ten hold 0.36%. V usage is TRBV6-4 and J usage is TRBJ2-1, with 12 nucleotides matching TRBD2. Sequenced material: naive CD4+ T cells from PBMCs. Subset of the sample: CD45RA+ positively selected. This clonotype was obtained from a man between 18 and 29 years old in good health. Some clones in this sample may be carry-over from other donors' samples. The CDR3 nucleotides read TGTGCCAGCAGCCTAGCGGGAGGGAGAGATGAGCAGTTCTTC. Its protein is CASSLAGGRDEQFF.